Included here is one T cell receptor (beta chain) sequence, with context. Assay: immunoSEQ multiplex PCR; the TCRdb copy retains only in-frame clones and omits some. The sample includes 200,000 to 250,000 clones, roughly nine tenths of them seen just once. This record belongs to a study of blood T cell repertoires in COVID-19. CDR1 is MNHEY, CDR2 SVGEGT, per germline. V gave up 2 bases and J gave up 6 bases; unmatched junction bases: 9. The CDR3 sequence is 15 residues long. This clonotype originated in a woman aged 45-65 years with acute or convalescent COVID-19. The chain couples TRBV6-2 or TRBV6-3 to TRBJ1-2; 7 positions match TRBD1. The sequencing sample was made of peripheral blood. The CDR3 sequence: CASSYPSQGEHGYTF. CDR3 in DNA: TGTGCCAGCAGTTACCCCTCCCAGGGGGAGCATGGCTACACCTTC.